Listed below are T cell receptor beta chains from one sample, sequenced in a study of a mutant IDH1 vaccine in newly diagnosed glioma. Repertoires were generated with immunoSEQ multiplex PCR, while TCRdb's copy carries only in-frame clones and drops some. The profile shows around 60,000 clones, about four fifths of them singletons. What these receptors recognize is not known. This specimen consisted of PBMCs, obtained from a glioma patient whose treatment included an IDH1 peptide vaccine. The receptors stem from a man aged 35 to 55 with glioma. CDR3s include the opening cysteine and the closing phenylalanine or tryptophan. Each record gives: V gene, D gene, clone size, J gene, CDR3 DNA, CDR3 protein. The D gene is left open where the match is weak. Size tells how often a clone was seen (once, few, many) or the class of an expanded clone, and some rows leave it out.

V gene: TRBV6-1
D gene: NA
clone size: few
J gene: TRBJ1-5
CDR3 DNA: TGTGCCAGCAGTGTTCAGTATAGCAATCAGCCCCAGCATTTT
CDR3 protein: CASSVQYSNQPQHF

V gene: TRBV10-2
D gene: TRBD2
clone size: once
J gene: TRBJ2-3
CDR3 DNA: TGCGCCAGCAGTGAACTAGCGGGGGGTACCACAGATACGCAGTATTTT
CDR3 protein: CASSELAGGTTDTQYF

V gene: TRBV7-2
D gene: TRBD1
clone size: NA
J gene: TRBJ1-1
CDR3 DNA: TGTGCCAGCAGCTTGGGACAGGGGGCACGAACTGAAGCTTTCTTT
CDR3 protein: CASSLGQGARTEAFF

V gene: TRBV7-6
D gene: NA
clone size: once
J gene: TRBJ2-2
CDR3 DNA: TGTGCCAGCAGCTTAGCGGTCGGGGAGCTGTTTTTT
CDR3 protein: CASSLAVGELFF

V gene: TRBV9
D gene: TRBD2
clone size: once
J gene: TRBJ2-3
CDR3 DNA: TGTGCCAGCAGCGTCGCGGGAGGTCAGCCAGATACGCAGTATTTT
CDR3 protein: CASSVAGGQPDTQYF

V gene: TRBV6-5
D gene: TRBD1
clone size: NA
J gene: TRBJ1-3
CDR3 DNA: TGTGCCAGCAGTTACGGGGACAGCTCTGGAAACACCATATATTTT
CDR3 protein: CASSYGDSSGNTIYF

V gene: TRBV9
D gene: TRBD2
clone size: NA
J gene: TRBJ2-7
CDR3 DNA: TGTGCCAGCAGCGTAGGCGGGAGAGGGTACGAGCAGTACTTC
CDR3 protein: CASSVGGRGYEQYF

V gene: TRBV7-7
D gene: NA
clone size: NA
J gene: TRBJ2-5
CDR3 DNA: TGTGCTAGCAGCTTTGGAAACGCGCAGGTTCAAGAGACCCAGTACTTC
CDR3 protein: CASSFGNAQVQETQYF

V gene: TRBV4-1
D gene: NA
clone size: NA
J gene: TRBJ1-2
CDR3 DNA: TGCGCCAGCAGCCAAGAACCAAGAAACTATGGCTACACCTTC
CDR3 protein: CASSQEPRNYGYTF

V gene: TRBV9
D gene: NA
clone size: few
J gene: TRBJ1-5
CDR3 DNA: TGTGCCAGCAGCGTATTCCCGTCTAGCAATCAGCCCCAGCATTTT
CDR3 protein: CASSVFPSSNQPQHF

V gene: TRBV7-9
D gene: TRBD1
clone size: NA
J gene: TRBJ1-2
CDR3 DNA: TGTGCCAGCAGCCCCGGACAGGCAAGAAACTATGGCTACACCTTC
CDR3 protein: CASSPGQARNYGYTF

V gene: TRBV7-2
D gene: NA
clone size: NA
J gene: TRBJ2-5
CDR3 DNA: TGTGCCAGCAGCTTAGATATCGGCGATGGGGCCCAGTACTTC
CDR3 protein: CASSLDIGDGAQYF

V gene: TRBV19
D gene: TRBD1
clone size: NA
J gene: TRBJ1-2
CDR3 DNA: TGTGCCAGTAGTATAACCCCCCTTTTAGGGGGCCCCATCTACACCTTC
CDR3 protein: CASSITPLLGGPIYTF

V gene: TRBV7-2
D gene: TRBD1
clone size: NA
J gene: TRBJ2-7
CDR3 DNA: TGTGCCAGCAGCCAGGACAGGGACCACGAGCAGTACTTC
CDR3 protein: CASSQDRDHEQYF

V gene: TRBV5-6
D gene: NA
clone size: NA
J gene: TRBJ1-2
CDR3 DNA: TGTGCCAGCAGCTTGGCAGGGGCGCGCGGCTACACCTTC
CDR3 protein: CASSLAGARGYTF

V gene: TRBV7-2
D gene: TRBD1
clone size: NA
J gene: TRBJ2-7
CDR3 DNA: TGTGCCAGCAGCTTAGGGGGACAGGAAACTCGTGAGCAGTACTTC
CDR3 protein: CASSLGGQETREQYF

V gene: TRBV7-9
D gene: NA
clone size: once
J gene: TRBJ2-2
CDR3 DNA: TGTGCCAGCAGCTTATGGCAGGGTAACACCGGGGAGCTGTTTTTT
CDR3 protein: CASSLWQGNTGELFF

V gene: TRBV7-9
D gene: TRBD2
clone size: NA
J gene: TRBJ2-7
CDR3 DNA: TGTGCCAGCAGCTTAGGTCCTCTAGCGGGGAGGGAGCAGTACTTC
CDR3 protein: CASSLGPLAGREQYF

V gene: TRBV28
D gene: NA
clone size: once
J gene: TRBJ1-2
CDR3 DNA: TGTGCCAGCAGTCCGTCGCGGGGCTACACCTTC
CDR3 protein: CASSPSRGYTF

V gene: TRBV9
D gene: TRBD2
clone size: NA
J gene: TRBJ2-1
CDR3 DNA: TGTGCCAGCAGCTTCGGACTAGCGGGAGGAGAAAATGAGCAGTTCTTC
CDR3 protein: CASSFGLAGGENEQFF

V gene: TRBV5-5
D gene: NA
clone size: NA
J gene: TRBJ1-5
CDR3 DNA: TGTGCCAGCAGCTTGGAGGTGTGGCGGCAATATAGCAATCAGCCCCAGCATTTT
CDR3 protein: CASSLEVWRQYSNQPQHF

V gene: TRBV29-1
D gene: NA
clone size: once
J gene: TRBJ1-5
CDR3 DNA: TGCAGCGCAGAGGTGAGGTTTGGCCAGCCCCAGCATTTT
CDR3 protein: CSAEVRFGQPQHF

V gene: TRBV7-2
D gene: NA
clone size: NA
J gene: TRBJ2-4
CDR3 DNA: TGTGCCAGCAGTAGGTTGGGGTCACTAAACATTCAGTACTTC
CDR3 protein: CASSRLGSLNIQYF

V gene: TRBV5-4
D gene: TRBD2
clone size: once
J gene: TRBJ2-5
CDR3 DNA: TGTGCCAGCAGCCTCGGGGGGGCAGAGACCCAGTACTTC
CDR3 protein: CASSLGGAETQYF

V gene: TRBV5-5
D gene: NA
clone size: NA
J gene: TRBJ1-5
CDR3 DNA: TGTGCCAGCAGCGCTACAAGGACAGCCGGAAATCAGCCCCAGCATTTT
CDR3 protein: CASSATRTAGNQPQHF

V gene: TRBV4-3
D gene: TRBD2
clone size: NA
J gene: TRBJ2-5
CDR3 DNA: TGCGCCAGCAGCCAAGAGAGTAGCGGGGGGGCGCGGGAGACCCAGTACTTC
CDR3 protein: CASSQESSGGARETQYF

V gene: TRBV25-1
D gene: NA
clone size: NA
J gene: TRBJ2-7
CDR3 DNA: TGTGCCAGCAGTGAAATGGGACGGGGCGGGCGGTCCTACGAGCAGTACTTC
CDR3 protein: CASSEMGRGGRSYEQYF

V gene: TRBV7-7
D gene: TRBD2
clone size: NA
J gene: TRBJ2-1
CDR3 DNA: TGTGCTAGCAGCCCAGGACTAGCGGGAGAAGGCAATGAGCAGTTCTTC
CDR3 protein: CASSPGLAGEGNEQFF

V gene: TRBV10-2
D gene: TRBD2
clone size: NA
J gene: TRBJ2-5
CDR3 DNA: TGCGCCAGCAGTGACCATAGCGGGACCAGGACCCAGTACTTC
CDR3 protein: CASSDHSGTRTQYF

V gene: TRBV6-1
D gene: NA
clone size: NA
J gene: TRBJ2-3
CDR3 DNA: TGTGCCAGCAGTGAAGCTGGAGGGGGAACAGATACGCAGTATTTT
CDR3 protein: CASSEAGGGTDTQYF

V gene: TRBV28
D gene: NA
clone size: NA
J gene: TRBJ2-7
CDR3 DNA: TGTGCCAGCAGGAGCTGGGGCTACGAGCAGTACTTC
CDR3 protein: CASRSWGYEQYF

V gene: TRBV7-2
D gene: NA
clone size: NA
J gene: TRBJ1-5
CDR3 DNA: TGTGCCAGCAGTGGACAAGCTTACCAGCACTTT
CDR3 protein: CASSGQAYQHF

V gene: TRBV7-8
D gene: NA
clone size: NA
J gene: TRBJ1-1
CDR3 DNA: TGTGCCAGCAGCCCGTGGACCCTCACGAACACTGAAGCTTTCTTT
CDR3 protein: CASSPWTLTNTEAFF

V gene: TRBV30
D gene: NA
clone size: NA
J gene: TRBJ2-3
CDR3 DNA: TGTGCCCAAACCTTGCCTAGCACAGATACGCAGTATTTT
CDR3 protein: CAQTLPSTDTQYF

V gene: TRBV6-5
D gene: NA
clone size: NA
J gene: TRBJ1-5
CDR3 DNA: TGTGCCAGCAGTCGTAATAGCAATCAGCCCCAGCATTTT
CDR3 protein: CASSRNSNQPQHF

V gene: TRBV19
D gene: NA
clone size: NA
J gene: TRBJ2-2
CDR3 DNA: TGTGCCAGTAGTTTGGGGCGGCGGGAAATGAACACCGGGGAGCTGTTTTTT
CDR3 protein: CASSLGRREMNTGELFF

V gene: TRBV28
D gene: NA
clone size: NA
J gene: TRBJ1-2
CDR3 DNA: TGTGCCAGCACTTTAAACCCGGGGGTAGGCTACACCTTC
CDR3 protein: CASTLNPGVGYTF

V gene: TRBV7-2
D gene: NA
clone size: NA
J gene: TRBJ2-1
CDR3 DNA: TGTGCCAGCAGCCTCCCAGGGATCTACAATGAGCAGTTCTTC
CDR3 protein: CASSLPGIYNEQFF